What follows are 2 T cell receptor beta chains derived from one specimen sequenced in a study of cytomegalovirus exposure and HLA in healthy donors. The PCR was carried out with 60 Vbeta primers and 13 Jbeta primers. Clones were sequenced by immunoSEQ multiplex PCR, and TCRdb holds only the in-frame ones, with some missing. Of 200,000 to 250,000 clones in the sample, about three quarters were seen once. Sequenced material: PBMCs. These receptors were collected from a man aged 40-49 years in good health and CMV-seronegative.

The chain combines TRBV30 with TRBJ1-5; the D gene is possibly TRBD1 (6 bases). The CDR3 runs to 14 residues. CDR1 is GTSNPN and CDR2 is SVGIG in the germline V gene (reference sequence). Trimming cost V 0 bases and J 6 bases, with 12 bases left between them. The chain's CDR3 is CAWSVRGGSQPQHF. CDR3 DNA sequence: TGTGCCTGGAGTGTGCGTGGGGGCAGTCAGCCCCAGCATTTT.

This clone showed up just once. The chain couples TRBV27 to TRBJ1-5; no definite D call. The CDR3 runs to 12 residues. The germline gives CDR1 MNHEY, CDR2 SMNVEV (reference sequence). The V gene lost 8 bases and the J gene lost 2 bases, with 7 bases spanning the gap. The CDR3 DNA is TGTGCCAGCTTCGGGGGCAATCAGCCCCAGCATTTT. It is translated as CASFGGNQPQHF.